This T cell receptor beta chain derives from a study of Graves' ophthalmopathy and Graves' hyperthyroidism. This clonotype was recorded at least ten times. Looked up from germline, CDR1 is SQVTM and CDR2 is ANQGSEA. There are 15 residues in the CDR3. Losses at the gene ends were 5 bases for V and 2 bases for J; bases not matched to a gene: 4. Amplification from RNA transcripts yielded the TCR beta CDR3 regions. Second-round multiplex PCR came after first-round RT-PCR with HTBI primers. One entry per CDR3 protein results from TCRdb running MiXCR on the multiplex PCR reads. The sample lists approximately 1.2 million distinct CDR3 sequences; less than 45% were seen once.

Sequencing used peripheral blood or thyroid tissue (not recorded which). This chain links TRBV29-1 with TRBJ1-4; 11 positions match TRBD1. This TCR came from an adult man with Graves' hyperthyroidism. CDR3 in DNA: TGCAGCGTTACAGGGACAGGGGGTACTAATGAAAAACTGTTTTTT. It specifies CSVTGTGGTNEKLFF.